This entry features one TCR beta chain sequence. Trimming took 2 bases from V and 9 from J, leaving 16 bases between them. Germline V CDR1 and CDR2: MNHNS, SASEGT. CDR3 length equals 14 residues. TCRdb's table, derived via immunoSEQ multiplex PCR, lists solely in-frame clones and lacks some. The profile shows fewer than 120,000 clones, about 88% of them singletons. These data belong to a study of blood T cell repertoires in COVID-19. Study background: Acute and convalescent COVID-19 specimens originated in the United States, Italy and Spain.

The receptor's source is a woman between 50 and 59 years old with acute or convalescent COVID-19. The sample comprised peripheral blood. The chain is built from TRBV6-1 and TRBJ2-5; tentative D call: TRBD1 (6 bases). The CDR3 region has the DNA TGTGCCAGCAGTGAAACGGCTAGGGACATGGCCCAGTACTTC. It is translated as CASSETARDMAQYF.